These 9 T cell receptor beta chains came from one sample sequenced in a study of Graves' ophthalmopathy and Graves' hyperthyroidism. For repertoire sequencing, the TCR beta CDR3 regions were amplified from RNA transcripts. A first-round RT-PCR used HTBI primers, followed by a second-round multiplex PCR. TCRdb re-derived calls from the multiplex PCR reads in MiXCR, one entry per CDR3 protein. The sample records 200,000 to 250,000 distinct CDR3 sequences, about 22% being singletons. Specimen: peripheral blood. These receptors were collected from a woman in her fifties or sixties with Graves' ophthalmopathy.

This sequence joins TRBV20-1 and TRBJ1-2; the D is unclear. CDR1 is DFQATT and CDR2 is SNEGSKA in the germline V gene (reference sequence). The CDR3 has 8 amino acids. CDR3 region: CRIYGYTF. CDR3 nucleotide sequence: TGCAGGATCTATGGCTACACCTTC.

This clonotype turned up a few times. V and J are TRBV30 and TRBJ1-1; D remains unclear. The CDR3 consists of 14 residues. CDR1 is GTSNPN and CDR2 is SVGIG in the germline V gene (reference sequence). V was shortened by 2 bases and J by 1 base, with 11 bases between the two germline ends. CDR3 coding DNA: TGTGCCTGGAGTTCTAAACGGGGGAACACTGAAGCTTTCTTT. Translated: CAWSSKRGNTEAFF.

In its sample, this clonotype was seen many times. The genes are TRBV5-1 and TRBJ1-2, with TRBD1 identical over 9 bases. The CDR3 runs to 16 residues. Germline V lookup: CDR1 SGHRS, CDR2 YFSETQ. The V segment lost 4 bases and the J segment 8 bases; nucleotides outside the gene matches: 15. The CDR3: CASSINLSGTGRGYTF. CDR3 sequence (DNA): TGCGCCAGCAGCATCAATCTATCCGGGACAGGGAGAGGCTACACCTTC.

The chain is built from TRBV29-1 and TRBJ1-2; unclear D gene. CDR3 length: 12 amino acids. CDR1 and CDR2 (germline): SQVTM, ANQGSEA. Trimming pared 7 bases from V and 4 bases from J, leaving 13 bases between. The CDR3 DNA sequence: TGCAGCGCGGACGGAGACGGCTATGGCTACACCTTC. Its protein product is CSADGDGYGYTF.

This clonotype was detected ten times or more. The rearrangement links TRBV20-1 to TRBJ2-7; either TRBD1 or TRBD2 may supply D (6 bases each). Germline V gene lookup returns CDR1 DFQATT and CDR2 SNEGSKA (reference sequence). This CDR3 is 14 amino acids long. The ends were cut back, 2 bases at V and 3 bases at J, with 14 bases in the middle. DNA for the CDR3: TGCAGTGCTAGAAGGTCGGGGGCTGGCTACGAGCAGTACTTC. It is translated as CSARRSGAGYEQYF.

This clonotype was picked up a small number of times. The rearrangement joins TRBV11-2 to TRBJ2-7; D could derive from TRBD1 or TRBD2 (5 bases each). CDR3 length equals 14 residues. V gave up 5 bases and J gave up 2 bases, with 13 bases separating them. CDR1 is SGHAT, CDR2 FQNNGV, per germline. The CDR3 DNA reads as TGTGCCAGCAGCCGTCTTGGGGGACCCTACGAGCAGTACTTC. This translates into CASSRLGGPYEQYF.

The J gene is TRBJ2-4, the V gene TRBV18; a weak D match, TRBD2 (5 bases). Trimming removed 5 bases at V and 5 bases at J, with 16 bases between. The CDR3 is 15 amino acids. The V gene's germline CDR1 is KGHSH and CDR2 LQKENI. CDR3 sequence (DNA): TGTGCCAGCTCAAGAGACGGTCTAGCAGAAAACATTCAGTACTTC. It specifies CASSRDGLAENIQYF.

The gene calls are TRBV30 and TRBJ2-5; 10 bases are shared with TRBD2. The germline gives CDR1 GTSNPN, CDR2 SVGIG (reference sequence). The junction had 2 bases not matched to a gene; V was cut back by 2 bases and J by 2 bases. This CDR3 comprises 14 residues. The CDR3 spells CAWSLGLAQETQYF. The CDR3 DNA reads as TGTGCCTGGAGTCTGGGACTAGCGCAAGAGACCCAGTACTTC.

This clonotype was counted many times. The chain combines TRBV9 with TRBJ2-7; tentatively, D is TRBD2 (6 bases). Trimming took 8 bases from V and 6 from J, leaving 12 bases between them. In germline, CDR1 is SGDLS, CDR2 YYNGEE. This CDR3 has 11 amino acids. CDR3 DNA sequence: TGTGCCAGTGGGCCCGGGGGCGAGCAGTACTTC. It specifies CASGPGGEQYF.